This entry describes one TCR beta chain. Antigen specificity is unknown. Study outcomes and limitations: The TCR gene usage of tumor memory CD4+ T cells clustered together with blood and lymph node memory CD4+ cells and with lymph node naive CD4+ cells.

TCRdb used MiXCR to reprocess the 5' RACE reads, holding one entry per CDR3 protein. The table records fewer than 10,000 distinct CDR3 sequences, about 40% of them present only once. The CDR3 sequence is 16 residues long. Germline CDR1 MDHEN, CDR2 SYDVKM. With 6 bases removed from V and 0 bases from J, the gap between germline ends came to 17 bases. V and J are TRBV28 and TRBJ1-1; tentative D call: TRBD1 (6 bases). Sequencing used tumor-infiltrating memory CD4+ T cells sorted from the breast tumor. Subset in this sample: memory CD4+ T cells, CD4+CD45RO+CD25-. The TCR was taken from a female donor with breast cancer. Here the CDR3 DNA reads TGTGCCAGCAGGACCGGGACATTCCGGTTGAACACTGAAGCTTTCTTT. Protein sequence: CASRTGTFRLNTEAFF.